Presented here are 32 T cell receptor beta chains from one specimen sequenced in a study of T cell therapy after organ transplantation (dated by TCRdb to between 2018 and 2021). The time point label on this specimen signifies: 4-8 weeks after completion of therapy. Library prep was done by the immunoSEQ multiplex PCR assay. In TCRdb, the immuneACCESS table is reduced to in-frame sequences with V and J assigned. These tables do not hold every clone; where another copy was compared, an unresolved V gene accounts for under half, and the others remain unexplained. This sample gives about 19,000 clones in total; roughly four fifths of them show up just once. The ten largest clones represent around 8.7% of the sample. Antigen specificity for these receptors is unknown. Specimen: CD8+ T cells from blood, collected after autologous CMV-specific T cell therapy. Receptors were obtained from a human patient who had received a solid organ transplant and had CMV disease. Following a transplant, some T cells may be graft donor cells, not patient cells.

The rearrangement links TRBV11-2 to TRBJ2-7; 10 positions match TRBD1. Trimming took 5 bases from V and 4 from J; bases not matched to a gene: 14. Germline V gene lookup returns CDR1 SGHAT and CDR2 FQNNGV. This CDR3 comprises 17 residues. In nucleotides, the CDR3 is TGTGCCAGCAGCCCCAGAGGGACAGGGGTCCTGGGGTACGAGCAGTACTTC. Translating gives CASSPRGTGVLGYEQYF.

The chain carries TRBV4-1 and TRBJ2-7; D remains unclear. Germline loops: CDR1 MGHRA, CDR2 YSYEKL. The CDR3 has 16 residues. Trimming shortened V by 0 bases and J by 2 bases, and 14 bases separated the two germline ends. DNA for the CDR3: TGCGCCAGCAGCCAAGATCGGCAGGCGCGCGCCTACGAGCAGTACTTC. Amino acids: CASSQDRQARAYEQYF.

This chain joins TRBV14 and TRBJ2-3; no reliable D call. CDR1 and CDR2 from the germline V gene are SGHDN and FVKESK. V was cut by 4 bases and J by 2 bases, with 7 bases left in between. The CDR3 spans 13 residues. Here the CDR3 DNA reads TGTGCCAGCAGCCCAATGGACACAGATACGCAGTATTTT. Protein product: CASSPMDTDTQYF.

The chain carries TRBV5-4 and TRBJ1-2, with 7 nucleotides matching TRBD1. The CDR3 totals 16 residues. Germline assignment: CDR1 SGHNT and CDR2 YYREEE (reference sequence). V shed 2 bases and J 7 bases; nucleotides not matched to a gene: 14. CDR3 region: CASSLNQGGLVGGYTF. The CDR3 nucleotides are TGTGCCAGCAGCTTAAACCAGGGGGGCCTCGTAGGTGGCTACACCTTC.

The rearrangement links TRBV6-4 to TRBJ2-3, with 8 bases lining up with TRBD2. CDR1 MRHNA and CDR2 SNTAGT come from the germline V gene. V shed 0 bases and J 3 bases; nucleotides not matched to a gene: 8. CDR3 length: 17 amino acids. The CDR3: CASSDSSSGSGTDTQYF. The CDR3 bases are TGTGCCAGCAGTGACTCGTCAAGCGGGAGTGGGACAGATACGCAGTATTTT.

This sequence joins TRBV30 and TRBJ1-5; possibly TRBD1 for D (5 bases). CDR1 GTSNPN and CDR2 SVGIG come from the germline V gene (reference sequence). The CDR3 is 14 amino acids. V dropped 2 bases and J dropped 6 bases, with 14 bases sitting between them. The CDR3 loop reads CAWSSGQGAQPQHF. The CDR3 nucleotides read TGTGCCTGGAGTTCGGGGCAGGGTGCTCAGCCCCAGCATTTT.

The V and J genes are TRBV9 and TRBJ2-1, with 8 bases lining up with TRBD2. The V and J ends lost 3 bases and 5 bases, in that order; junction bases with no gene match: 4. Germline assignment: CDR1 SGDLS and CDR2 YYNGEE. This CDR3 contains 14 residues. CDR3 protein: CASSEGTRDNEQFF. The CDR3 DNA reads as TGTGCCAGCAGCGAGGGGACTAGAGACAATGAGCAGTTCTTC.

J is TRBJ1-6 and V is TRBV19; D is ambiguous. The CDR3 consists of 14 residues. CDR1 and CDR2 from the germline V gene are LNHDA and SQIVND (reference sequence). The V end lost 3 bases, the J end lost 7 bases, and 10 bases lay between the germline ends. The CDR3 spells CASSMAGNNSPLHF. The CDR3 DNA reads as TGTGCCAGTAGTATGGCTGGGAACAATTCACCCCTCCACTTT.

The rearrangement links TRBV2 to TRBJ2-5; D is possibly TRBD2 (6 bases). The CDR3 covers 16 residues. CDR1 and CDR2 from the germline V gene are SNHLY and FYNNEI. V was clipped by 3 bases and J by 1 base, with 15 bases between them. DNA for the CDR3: TGTGCCAGCAGTGACGGGGGTCAGGGCCTCCAAGAGACCCAGTACTTC. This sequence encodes CASSDGGQGLQETQYF.

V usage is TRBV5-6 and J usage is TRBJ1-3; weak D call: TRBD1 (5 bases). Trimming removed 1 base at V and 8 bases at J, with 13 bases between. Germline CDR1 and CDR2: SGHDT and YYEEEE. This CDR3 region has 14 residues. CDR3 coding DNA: TGTGCCAGCAGCTTGATTGGACAATCGGACACCATATATTTT. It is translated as CASSLIGQSDTIYF.

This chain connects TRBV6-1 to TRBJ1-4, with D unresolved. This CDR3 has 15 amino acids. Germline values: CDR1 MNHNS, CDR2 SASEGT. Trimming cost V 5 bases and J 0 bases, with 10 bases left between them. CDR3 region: CASSPARATNEKLFF. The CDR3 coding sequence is TGTGCCAGCAGTCCGGCACGGGCAACTAATGAAAAACTGTTTTTT.

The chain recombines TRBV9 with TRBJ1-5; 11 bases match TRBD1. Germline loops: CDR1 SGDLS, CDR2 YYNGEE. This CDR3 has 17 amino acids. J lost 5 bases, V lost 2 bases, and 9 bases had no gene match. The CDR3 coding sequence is TGTGCCAGCAGCGTCATGAAGGACAGGGGGCTCTATCAGCCCCAGCATTTT. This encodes CASSVMKDRGLYQPQHF.

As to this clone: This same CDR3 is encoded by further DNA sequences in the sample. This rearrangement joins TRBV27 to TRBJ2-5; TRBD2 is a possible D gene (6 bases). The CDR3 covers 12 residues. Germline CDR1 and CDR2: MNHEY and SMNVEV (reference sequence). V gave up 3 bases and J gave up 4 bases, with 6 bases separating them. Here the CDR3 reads CASSFGGETQYF. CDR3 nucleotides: TGTGCCAGCAGTTTCGGGGGAGAGACCCAGTACTTC.

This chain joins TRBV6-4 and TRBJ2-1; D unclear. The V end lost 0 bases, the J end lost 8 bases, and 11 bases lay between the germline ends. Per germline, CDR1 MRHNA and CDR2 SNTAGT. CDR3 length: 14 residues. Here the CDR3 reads CASSDSSIGYEQFF. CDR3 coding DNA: TGTGCCAGCAGTGACTCATCAATCGGCTATGAGCAGTTCTTC.

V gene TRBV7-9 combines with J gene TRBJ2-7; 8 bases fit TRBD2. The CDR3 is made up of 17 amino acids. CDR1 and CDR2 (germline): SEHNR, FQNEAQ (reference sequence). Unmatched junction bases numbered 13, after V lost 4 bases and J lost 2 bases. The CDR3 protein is CASSSGNEGRGAYEQYF. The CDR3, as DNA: TGTGCCAGCAGCTCAGGGAACGAGGGGCGGGGGGCCTACGAGCAGTACTTC.

The CDR3 nucleotides are TGTGCCAGCAGCTTGGCGGCGGGGCCCTCCCTCGGGGAGCTGTTTTTT. Translated: CASSLAAGPSLGELFF. V usage is TRBV5-6 and J usage is TRBJ2-2; D possibly corresponds to TRBD2 (6 bases). V shed 0 bases and J shed 7 bases, with 16 bases lying between them. The CDR3 loop spans 16 amino acids. CDR1 and CDR2 (germline): SGHDT, YYEEEE.

CDR3 residues: CASSATAGDRENQPQHF. The CDR3 DNA sequence: TGTGCCAGCAGTGCTACAGCCGGGGACAGGGAAAATCAGCCCCAGCATTTT. V and J are TRBV25-1 and TRBJ1-5; 9 nucleotides align to TRBD1. This CDR3 comprises 17 residues. Trimming took 4 bases from V and 4 from J; bases not matched to a gene: 11. Germline V gene lookup returns CDR1 MGHDK and CDR2 SYGVNS.

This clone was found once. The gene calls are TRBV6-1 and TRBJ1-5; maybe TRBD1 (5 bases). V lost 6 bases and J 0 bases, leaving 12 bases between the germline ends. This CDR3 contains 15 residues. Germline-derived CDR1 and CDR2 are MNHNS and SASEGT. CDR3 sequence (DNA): TGTGCCAGCAGGGAGGGGTACCATAGCAATCAGCCCCAGCATTTT. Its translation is CASREGYHSNQPQHF.

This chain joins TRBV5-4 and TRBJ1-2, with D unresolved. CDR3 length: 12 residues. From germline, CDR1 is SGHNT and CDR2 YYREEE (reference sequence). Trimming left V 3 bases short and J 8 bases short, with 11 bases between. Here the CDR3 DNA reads TGTGCCAGCAGCTCCTGGTCGACGGGCTACACCTTC. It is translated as CASSSWSTGYTF.

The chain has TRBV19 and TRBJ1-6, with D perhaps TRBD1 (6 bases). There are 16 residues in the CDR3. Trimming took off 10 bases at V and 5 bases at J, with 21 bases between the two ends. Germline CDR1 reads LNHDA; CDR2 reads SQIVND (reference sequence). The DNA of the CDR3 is TGTGCCACTGCAACAGGGACACTCCGAGATAATTCACCCCTCCACTTT. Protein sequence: CATATGTLRDNSPLHF.

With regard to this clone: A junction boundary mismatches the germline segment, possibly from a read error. The CDR3 region is CSARDLEGQGF. Here the CDR3 DNA reads TGCAGTGCTAGAGACCTGGAGGGACAGGGCTTT. The chain joins TRBV20-1 to TRBJ1-3, with 9 positions matching TRBD1. This CDR3 spans 11 amino acids. Per the germline V gene, CDR1 is DFQATT and CDR2 is SNEGSKA (reference sequence).

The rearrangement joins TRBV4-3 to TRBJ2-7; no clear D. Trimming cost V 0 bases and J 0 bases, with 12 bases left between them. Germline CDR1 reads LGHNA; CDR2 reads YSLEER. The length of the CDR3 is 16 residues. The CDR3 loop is CASSQDKGRSSYEQYF. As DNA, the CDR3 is TGCGCCAGCAGCCAAGATAAAGGCAGGAGCTCCTACGAGCAGTACTTC.

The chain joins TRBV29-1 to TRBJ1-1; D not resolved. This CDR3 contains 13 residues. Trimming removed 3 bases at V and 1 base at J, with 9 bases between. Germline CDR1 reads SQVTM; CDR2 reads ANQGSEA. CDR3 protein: CSVDLRENTEAFF. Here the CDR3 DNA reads TGCAGCGTTGACCTGCGGGAGAACACTGAAGCTTTCTTT.

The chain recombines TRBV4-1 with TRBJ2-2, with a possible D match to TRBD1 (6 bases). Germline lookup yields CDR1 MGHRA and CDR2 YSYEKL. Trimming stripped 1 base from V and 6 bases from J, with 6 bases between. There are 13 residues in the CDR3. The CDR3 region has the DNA TGCGCCAGCAGCCAAGGACAGGCCGGGGAGCTGTTTTTT. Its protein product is CASSQGQAGELFF.

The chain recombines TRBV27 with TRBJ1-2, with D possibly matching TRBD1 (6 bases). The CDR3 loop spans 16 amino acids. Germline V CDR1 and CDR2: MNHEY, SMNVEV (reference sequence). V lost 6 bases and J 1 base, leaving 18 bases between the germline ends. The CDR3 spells CASSPSVGHHNYGYTF. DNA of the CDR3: TGTGCCAGCAGCCCGTCGGTGGGACACCATAACTATGGCTACACCTTC.

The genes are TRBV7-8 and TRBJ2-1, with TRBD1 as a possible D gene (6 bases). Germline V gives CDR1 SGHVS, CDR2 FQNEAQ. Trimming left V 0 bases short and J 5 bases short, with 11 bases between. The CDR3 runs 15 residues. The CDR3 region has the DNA TGTGCCAGCAGCTTAGCTCAGGGGATGGACAATGAGCAGTTCTTC. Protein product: CASSLAQGMDNEQFF.

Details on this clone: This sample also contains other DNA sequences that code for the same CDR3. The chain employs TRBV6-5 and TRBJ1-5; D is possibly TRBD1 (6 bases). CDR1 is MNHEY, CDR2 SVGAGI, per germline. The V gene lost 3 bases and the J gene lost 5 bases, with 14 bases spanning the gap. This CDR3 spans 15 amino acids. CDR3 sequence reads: CASSYRGGADQPQHF. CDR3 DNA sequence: TGTGCCAGCAGTTATAGAGGGGGGGCGGATCAGCCCCAGCATTTT.

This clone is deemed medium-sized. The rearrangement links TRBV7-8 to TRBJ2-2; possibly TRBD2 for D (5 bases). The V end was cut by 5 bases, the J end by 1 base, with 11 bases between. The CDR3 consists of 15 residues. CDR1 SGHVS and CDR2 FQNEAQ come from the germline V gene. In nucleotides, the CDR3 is TGTGCCAGCAGCCCCACGGGGATGAACACCGGGGAGCTGTTTTTT. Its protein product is CASSPTGMNTGELFF.

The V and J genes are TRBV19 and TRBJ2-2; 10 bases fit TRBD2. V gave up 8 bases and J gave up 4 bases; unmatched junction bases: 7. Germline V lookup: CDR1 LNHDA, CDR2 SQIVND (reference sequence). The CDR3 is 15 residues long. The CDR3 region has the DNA TGTGCCAGTTCCCCCCTAGCGGGAGTCACCGGGGAGCTGTTTTTT. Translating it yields CASSPLAGVTGELFF.

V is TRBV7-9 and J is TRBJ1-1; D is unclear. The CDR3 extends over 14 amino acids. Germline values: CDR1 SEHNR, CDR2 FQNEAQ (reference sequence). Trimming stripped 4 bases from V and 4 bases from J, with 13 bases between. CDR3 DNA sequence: TGTGCCAGCAGCTACATGGGAGGGCGCACTGAAGCTTTCTTT. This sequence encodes CASSYMGGRTEAFF.

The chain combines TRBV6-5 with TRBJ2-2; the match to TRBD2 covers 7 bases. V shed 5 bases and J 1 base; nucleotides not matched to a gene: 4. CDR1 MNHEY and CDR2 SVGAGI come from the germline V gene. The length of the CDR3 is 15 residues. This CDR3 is CASSTAGWNTGELFF. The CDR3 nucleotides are TGTGCCAGCAGTACAGCGGGATGGAACACCGGGGAGCTGTTTTTT.

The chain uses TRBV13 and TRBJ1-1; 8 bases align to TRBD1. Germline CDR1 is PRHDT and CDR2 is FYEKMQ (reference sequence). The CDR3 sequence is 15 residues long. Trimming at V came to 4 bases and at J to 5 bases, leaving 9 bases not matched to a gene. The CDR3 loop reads CASSYTGQGGTEAFF. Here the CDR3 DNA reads TGTGCCAGCAGCTACACTGGACAGGGTGGTACTGAAGCTTTCTTT.